A single sample gave rise to the 32 T cell receptor beta chains below, sequenced in a study of spatial heterogeneity in lung cancer. TCRdb re-called the 5' RACE reads with MiXCR, one entry per CDR3 protein. The repertoire has about 9,000 distinct CDR3 sequences, approximately 4.6% of them found once; the top ten carry more than 25%. The time point: sample taken at primary tumor resection. Material for sequencing was whole RNA from tumor, nontumor lung or frozen PBMC, left unsorted. The specimen was PBMCs, collected at surgery. Receptors were obtained from a male donor with early-stage non-small cell lung cancer.

This clonotype was detected ten times or more. Because this beta chain is a stray read in a library intended to capture alpha chains, its abundance should not be given much weight. J is TRBJ1-1 and V is TRBV19; D is ambiguous. V was clipped by 7 bases and J by 0 bases, with 9 bases between them. CDR3 length: 13 residues. The germline V gene has CDR1 LNHDA and CDR2 SQIVND (reference sequence). The CDR3 spells CASTEPLNTEAFF. In DNA, the CDR3 is TGTGCCAGTACCGAGCCCCTGAACACTGAAGCTTTCTTT.

The table lists this clonotype with many counts. The library was designed around alpha chains, so this beta chain is a stray read whose abundance carries little weight. In nucleotides, the CDR3 is TGTGCCAGCAGTTTACAGCAGAATTATGGCTACACCTTC. As protein: CASSLQQNYGYTF. The chain links TRBV12-3 or TRBV12-4 to TRBJ1-2; D gene uncertain. This CDR3 has 13 amino acids. With 2 bases removed from V and 5 bases from J, the gap between germline ends came to 9 bases.

Many counts were recorded for this clonotype. The library was built for alpha chains, so this beta chain is an off-target read and its size means little. The chain couples TRBV28 to TRBJ1-4; D unclear. CDR3 length: 15 amino acids. V shed 5 bases and J shed 8 bases, with 18 bases lying between them. Germline lookup yields CDR1 MDHEN and CDR2 SYDVKM. CDR3 loop: CASSHLTGSGEKLFF. DNA for the CDR3: TGTGCCAGCAGTCACCTGACCGGAAGTGGGGAAAAACTGTTTTTT.

This clonotype has at least ten counts. This beta chain appears as a stray read in a library generated for alpha chains; its size is not informative. The chain links TRBV18 to TRBJ1-1, with TRBD1 matching 11 bases. The V segment lost 3 bases and the J segment 6 bases; nucleotides outside the gene matches: 0. This CDR3 is built from 13 residues. Per the germline V gene, CDR1 is KGHSH and CDR2 is LQKENI. CDR3 in DNA: TGTGCCAGCTCACCGGGACAGGGGGCTGAAGCTTTCTTT. Encoded protein: CASSPGQGAEAFF.

As to this clonotype: A library made for alpha chains picked up this beta chain off target, so its size means little. CDR3 sequence (DNA): TGTGCCAGCAGCTTACTAAGGGGGCCCTTTCGAAGCTCCTACAATGAGCAGTTCTTC. Its translation: CASSLLRGPFRSSYNEQFF. The V call is TRBV7-2, the J call TRBJ2-1; 7 bases are shared with TRBD1. V shed 2 bases, J shed 0 bases, and the junction held 13 bases outside the gene matches. CDR3 length: 19 amino acids. Germline CDR1 reads SGHTA; CDR2 reads FQGNSA.

This clonotype was detected only a few times. A library prepared for alpha chains yielded this beta chain as an off-target read; its size is of little meaning. The rearrangement uses TRBV3-1 and TRBJ2-5; D unclear. The ends were cut back, 1 base at V and 2 bases at J, with 17 bases in the middle. CDR3 length: 17 amino acids. Germline CDR1 LGHDT, CDR2 YNNKEL (reference sequence). The CDR3 here is CASSQGYNALRQETQYF. Here the CDR3 DNA reads TGTGCCAGCAGCCAAGGTTATAACGCCCTACGACAAGAGACCCAGTACTTC.

The sample holds many counts of this clonotype. This beta chain is an unintended read in a library built for alpha chains; its size means little. The chain couples TRBV7-6 to TRBJ1-1; D remains ambiguous. The CDR3 is made up of 14 amino acids. V was cut by 3 bases and J by 0 bases, with 8 bases left in between. The germline V gene encodes CDR1 SGHVS and CDR2 FNYEAQ. Here the CDR3 reads CASSFTEMNTEAFF. The CDR3, as DNA: TGTGCCAGCAGCTTTACAGAGATGAACACTGAAGCTTTCTTT.

This clonotype was picked up a small number of times. Within a library made for alpha chains, this beta chain is off target, and its count is uninformative. V and J are TRBV14 and TRBJ2-2; possible D gene TRBD2, 6 bases. CDR1 is SGHDN, CDR2 FVKESK, per germline. The V end lost 6 bases, the J end lost 3 bases, and 11 bases lay between the germline ends. The CDR3 is 14 amino acids. CDR3 protein: CASSPDYYTGELFF. DNA of the CDR3: TGTGCCAGCAGTCCGGACTACTACACCGGGGAGCTGTTTTTT.

Comments on this clonotype: Mismatch with germline at one junction end may stem from a read error. This beta chain is an unintended read in a library built for alpha chains; its size means little. The V gene is TRBV28, the J gene TRBJ2-2; D not certain. Germline V gives CDR1 MDHEN, CDR2 SYDVKM. The CDR3 sequence is 11 residues long. The CDR3 is CVSTNPGELFF. The CDR3 nucleotides are TGTGTCAGCACCAACCCGGGGGAGCTGTTTTTT.

In this sample, this clonotype turned up a few times. A library made for alpha chains picked up this beta chain off target, so its size means little. In nucleotides, the CDR3 is TGTGCCAGTAGTATAAGGGACAGGGTCGGAGCAGATACGCAGTATTTT. Protein sequence: CASSIRDRVGADTQYF. The V call is TRBV19, the J call TRBJ2-3; 9 nucleotides match TRBD1. The CDR3 length is 16 residues. Germline loops: CDR1 LNHDA, CDR2 SQIVND (reference sequence). V lost 2 bases, J lost 4 bases, and 7 bases stayed unmatched.

At least ten counts were recorded for this clonotype. Little can be read into the size of this beta chain, an off-target read in a library designed for alpha chains. The chain employs TRBV2 and TRBJ1-1; no reliable D call. Trimming shortened V by 6 bases and J by 1 base, and 9 bases separated the two germline ends. The CDR3 spans 13 residues. The germline V gene encodes CDR1 SNHLY and CDR2 FYNNEI. CDR3 amino acids: CASRYRGNTEAFF. In nucleotides, the CDR3 is TGTGCCAGCAGGTACAGAGGGAACACTGAAGCTTTCTTT.

This clonotype was counted many times. The library was designed around alpha chains, so this beta chain is a stray read whose abundance carries little weight. The V and J genes are TRBV21-1 and TRBJ1-1; whether TRBD1, the table's D call, matches the DNA was not checked. TRBV21-1 corresponds to a pseudogene. The CDR3 is 14 residues long. For the CDR3, the DNA is TGTGCCAGCAGCAAAGAGGGGGTACACACTGAAGCTTTCTTT. Translation gives CASSKEGVHTEAFF.

This clonotype came up many times. As an off-target read in a library built for alpha chains, this beta chain has a frequency of little significance. This chain joins TRBV7-2 and TRBJ1-4; 9 bases are shared with TRBD1. Germline assignment: CDR1 SGHTA and CDR2 FQGNSA. Germline trimming cut 5 bases from V and 7 bases from J; bases unmatched to any gene: 11. There are 16 residues in the CDR3. The DNA of the CDR3 is TGTGCCAGCAGCCTCCGGTCCGGGACAGGGCTTGAAAAACTGTTTTTT. Residues: CASSLRSGTGLEKLFF.

This clonotype occurred many times. A library made for alpha chains picked up this beta chain off target, so its size means little. The rearrangement uses TRBV20-1 and TRBJ2-7; no clear D gene. CDR1 DFQATT and CDR2 SNEGSKA come from the germline V gene (reference sequence). This CDR3 contains 15 residues. Trimming removed 1 base at V and 0 bases at J, with 13 bases between. The CDR3 loop reads CSARGHPKSSYEQYF. As DNA, the CDR3 is TGCAGTGCTAGAGGACATCCAAAAAGCTCCTACGAGCAGTACTTC.

This clonotype showed up many times. This beta chain is an unintended read in a library built for alpha chains; its size means little. The chain employs TRBV5-8 and TRBJ2-1; 8 bases agree with TRBD2. This CDR3 contains 14 residues. V was pared by 4 bases and J by 5 bases, with 5 bases of the junction left unmatched. The V gene's germline CDR1 is SGHTS and CDR2 YDEGEE. The CDR3 sequence: CASSPGTRDNEQFF. The DNA of the CDR3 is TGTGCCAGCAGCCCCGGGACTAGAGACAATGAGCAGTTCTTC.

This clonotype was detected many times. Because this beta chain is a stray read in a library intended to capture alpha chains, its abundance should not be given much weight. The CDR3 spells CASSLAGTDPYEQYF. CDR3 sequence (DNA): TGTGCCAGCAGCTTAGCCGGGACGGATCCCTACGAGCAGTACTTC. The chain carries TRBV7-2 and TRBJ2-7; D may correspond to TRBD1 or TRBD2 (5 bases each). The CDR3 loop spans 15 amino acids. The germline V gene has CDR1 SGHTA and CDR2 FQGNSA. The V end lost 0 bases, the J end lost 2 bases, and 11 bases lay between the germline ends.

This clonotype has a handful of counts. This beta chain is off target for a library built for alpha chains, so its abundance means little. J is TRBJ2-1 and V is TRBV12-3 or TRBV12-4, with 9 bases fitting TRBD2. V shed 6 bases and J 10 bases; nucleotides not matched to a gene: 7. This CDR3 spans 13 amino acids. In DNA form, the CDR3 reads TGTGCCAGCAGCCCGAACGGACTAGCGGAGCAGTTCTTC. It encodes CASSPNGLAEQFF.

The sample holds a few counts of this clonotype. Since the library was made to target alpha chains, this beta chain is a stray read and its abundance is not meaningful. The J gene is TRBJ2-3, the V gene TRBV2; the match to TRBD2 covers 7 bases. The CDR3 extends over 16 amino acids. Germline CDR1 reads SNHLY; CDR2 reads FYNNEI. The V segment lost 3 bases and the J segment 2 bases; nucleotides outside the gene matches: 8. For the CDR3, the DNA is TGTGCCAGCAGTGAGGCGGGGGTCGAAAACACAGATACGCAGTATTTT. Encoded protein: CASSEAGVENTDTQYF.

This clonotype was recorded at least ten times. The library was built for alpha chains, so this beta chain is an off-target read and its size means little. V and J are TRBV19 and TRBJ2-2; 10 positions match TRBD1. The V gene's germline CDR1 is LNHDA and CDR2 SQIVND (reference sequence). This CDR3 has 16 residues. With V trimmed by 6 bases and J by 2 bases, 6 bases remained unmatched. The CDR3 DNA sequence: TGTGCCAGTAGGCCCGGGACAGGGGCCAACACCGGGGAGCTGTTTTTT. It is translated as CASRPGTGANTGELFF. The complete variable domain, with remaining parts taken from reference TRBV19 and TRBJ2-2, reads DGGITQSPKYLFRKEGQNVTLSCEQNLNHDAMYWYRQDPGQGLRLIYYSQIVNDFQKGDIAEGYSVSREKKESFPLTVTSAQKNPTAFYLCASRPGTGANTGELFFGEGSRLTVL.

In its sample, this clonotype was seen a few times. Because the library targeted alpha chains, this beta chain is an off-target read whose size means little. This chain joins TRBV7-9 and TRBJ2-1; D might be TRBD2 (7 bases). V lost 5 bases, J lost 4 bases, and 21 bases lay in between. CDR1 is SEHNR and CDR2 is FQNEAQ in the germline V gene (reference sequence). This CDR3 spans 17 amino acids. For the CDR3, the DNA is TGTGCCAGCAGCCCCCGGTCGGCGGGGGCCCGATACAATGAGCAGTTCTTC. Its protein is CASSPRSAGARYNEQFF.

The sample holds a few counts of this clonotype. A library prepared for alpha chains yielded this beta chain as an off-target read; its size is of little meaning. The CDR3 bases are TGCAGTGCTAGAGGTGGGACTAGCCGTATGATGGATACGCAGTATTTT. This encodes CSARGGTSRMMDTQYF. The chain links TRBV20-1 to TRBJ2-3, with TRBD2 matching 9 bases. The V and J ends lost 1 base and 6 bases, in that order; junction bases with no gene match: 11. CDR1 DFQATT and CDR2 SNEGSKA come from the germline V gene (reference sequence). The CDR3 loop spans 16 amino acids.

This clonotype was seen repeatedly, ten times or more. A library made for alpha chains picked up this beta chain off target, so its size means little. V usage is TRBV19 and J usage is TRBJ1-5; weak D call: TRBD1 (6 bases). The length of the CDR3 is 15 residues. V was cut by 5 bases and J by 0 bases, with 11 bases left in between. The germline gives CDR1 LNHDA, CDR2 SQIVND (reference sequence). CDR3 protein: CASSQQDSSNQPQHF. The CDR3 DNA is TGTGCCAGTAGTCAACAGGACAGTAGCAATCAGCCCCAGCATTTT.

This clonotype has ten or more counts. As an off-target read in a library built for alpha chains, this beta chain has a frequency of little significance. V gene TRBV6-5 combines with J gene TRBJ2-7; D perhaps matches TRBD2 (5 bases). CDR3 length: 12 residues. V was clipped by 6 bases and J by 3 bases, with 9 bases between them. The germline gives CDR1 MNHEY, CDR2 SVGAGI. CDR3 amino acids: CASRTGYYEQYF. CDR3 coding DNA: TGTGCCAGCAGAACGGGATACTACGAGCAGTACTTC.

Judged by abundance, this clonotype is medium-sized (0.01 to 0.1%). The library was prepared for alpha chains; this beta chain is a stray read, so its frequency means little. The rearrangement joins TRBV28 to TRBJ1-4; tentatively, D is TRBD1 (5 bases). V lost 2 bases and J lost 7, with 11 bases in between. CDR3 length: 14 residues. Germline V gene lookup returns CDR1 MDHEN and CDR2 SYDVKM. The CDR3 nucleotides read TGTGCCAGCAGTTTAATATTAGACAGTGAAAAACTGTTTTTT. Its translation: CASSLILDSEKLFF.

Comment on this clonotype: This beta chain turned up in a library designed for alpha chains; as an off-target read, its abundance says little. This chain uses TRBV5-1 with TRBJ2-3; D is uncertain. This CDR3 contains 15 residues. The germline V and J ends were trimmed by 3 bases and 2 bases, with 13 bases remaining between them. Germline lookup yields CDR1 SGHRS and CDR2 YFSETQ. CDR3 region: CASSYGRPPTDTQYF. DNA for the CDR3: TGCGCCAGCAGCTATGGACGGCCCCCCACAGATACGCAGTATTTT.

Within the sample, this clonotype is medium-sized. This beta chain came through as a stray read in a library set up for alpha chains, and its size says little. The genes are TRBV7-2 and TRBJ2-5; D is undetermined. Germline V lookup: CDR1 SGHTA, CDR2 FQGNSA. The CDR3 has 12 residues. Trimming removed 5 bases at V and 0 bases at J, with 4 bases between. CDR3: CASSHNQETQYF. Written as DNA, the CDR3 is TGTGCCAGCAGCCACAACCAAGAGACCCAGTACTTC.

This clonotype ranks as medium-sized (0.01 to 0.1%). Because this beta chain is a stray read in a library intended to capture alpha chains, its abundance should not be given much weight. V and J are TRBV27 and TRBJ2-1, with D possibly being TRBD1 (5 bases). CDR1 is MNHEY, CDR2 SMNVEV, per germline (reference sequence). Trimming removed 6 bases from V and 5 bases from J, with 8 bases in between. The CDR3 has 12 residues. The CDR3 DNA is TGTGCCAGCAGACCGACAGACAATGAGCAGTTCTTC. Protein: CASRPTDNEQFF.

The table lists this clonotype with many counts. This beta chain is an off-target read within a library intended for alpha chains, so its frequency means little. This chain joins TRBV11-2 and TRBJ2-2; 9 nucleotides match TRBD1. The length of the CDR3 is 18 residues. Germline values: CDR1 SGHAT, CDR2 FQNNGV. V trimming: 4 bases; J trimming: 4 bases; junction bases outside the gene matches: 13. The CDR3 spells CASSYSSGTGYITGELFF. CDR3 nucleotides: TGTGCCAGCAGCTACAGCTCCGGGACAGGGTACATCACCGGGGAGCTGTTTTTT.

Of note for this clonotype: The library was prepared for alpha chains; this beta chain is a stray read, so its frequency means little. The J gene is TRBJ2-2, the V gene TRBV12-3 or TRBV12-4, with 8 bases matching TRBD2. Trimming removed 6 bases from V and 2 bases from J; junction bases left unmatched: 5. The CDR3 runs 15 residues. CDR3 sequence (DNA): TGTGCCAGCAGGCAAGCGGGGGCCAACACCGGGGAGCTGTTTTTT. Its translation is CASRQAGANTGELFF.

This clonotype was detected many times. Found in a library prepared for alpha chains, this beta chain is an off-target read, and its abundance has little meaning. This chain links TRBV3-1 with TRBJ2-2; D is unresolved. The V gene's germline CDR1 is LGHDT and CDR2 YNNKEL (reference sequence). The V gene lost 4 bases and the J gene lost 5 bases, with 5 bases spanning the gap. The CDR3 loop spans 12 amino acids. The CDR3 DNA reads TGTGCCAGCAGCCGGGTTACCGGGGAGCTGTTTTTT. Its protein is CASSRVTGELFF.

This clonotype has just a few counts. Since it is a stray read in a library aimed at alpha chains, this beta chain has a size that is not meaningful. The rearrangement links TRBV7-9 to TRBJ2-1; TRBD1 matches at 12 bases. The germline V gene has CDR1 SEHNR and CDR2 FQNEAQ (reference sequence). This CDR3 contains 14 residues. V shed 6 bases, J shed 9 bases, and the junction held 6 bases outside the gene matches. CDR3 loop: CASRPGTGGLEQFF. CDR3 nucleotides: TGTGCCAGCAGACCCGGGACAGGGGGCCTTGAGCAGTTCTTC.

By share, this clonotype ranks as medium-sized. Little can be read into the size of this beta chain, an off-target read in a library designed for alpha chains. The chain employs TRBV9 and TRBJ2-7; D uncertain. Germline CDR1 reads SGDLS; CDR2 reads YYNGEE. The length of the CDR3 is 12 residues. V was shortened by 3 bases and J by 3 bases, with 7 bases between the two germline ends. CDR3 DNA sequence: TGTGCCAGCAGCGGGGTGGACTACGAGCAGTACTTC. Translated: CASSGVDYEQYF.